This T cell receptor (beta chain) was identified in a study of T cell responses to AZD1222 COVID-19 vaccine. A remark on this clone: Its specificity is not known.

Overall study results and limits: Clonal diversity was possibly underestimated, and the donors were mostly white British, with more females.

Profiled with immunoSEQ multiplex PCR; TCRdb holds only in-frame clones, not every one. The table records about 160,000 clones, 70% to 90% of them present only once. The CDR3 is 13 residues long. Germline trimming cut 6 bases from V and 6 bases from J; bases unmatched to any gene: 6. Germline V gives CDR1 LGHDT, CDR2 YNNKEL (reference sequence). The sample here was peripheral blood, taken 28 days after the second AZD1222 dose. The clonotype was recovered from an adult who received the AZD1222 COVID-19 vaccine. This chain uses TRBV3-1 (or the pseudogene TRBV3-2) with TRBJ1-2; 8 positions match TRBD1. The CDR3 sequence is CASSRQGTDGYTF. The CDR3, as DNA: TGTGCCAGCAGTCGACAGGGGACAGATGGCTACACCTTC.